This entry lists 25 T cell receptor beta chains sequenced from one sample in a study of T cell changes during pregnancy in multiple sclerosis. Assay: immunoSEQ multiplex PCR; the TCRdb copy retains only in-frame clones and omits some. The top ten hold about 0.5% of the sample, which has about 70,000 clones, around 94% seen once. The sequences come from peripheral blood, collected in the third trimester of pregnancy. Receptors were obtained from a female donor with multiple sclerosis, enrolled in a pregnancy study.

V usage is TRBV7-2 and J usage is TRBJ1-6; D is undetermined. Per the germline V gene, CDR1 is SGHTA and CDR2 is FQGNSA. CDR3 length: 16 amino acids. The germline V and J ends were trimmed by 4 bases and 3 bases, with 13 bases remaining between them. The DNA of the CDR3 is TGTGCCAGCAGCTCCGAGAGGGCCCTCTATAATTCACCCCTCCACTTT. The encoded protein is CASSSERALYNSPLHF.

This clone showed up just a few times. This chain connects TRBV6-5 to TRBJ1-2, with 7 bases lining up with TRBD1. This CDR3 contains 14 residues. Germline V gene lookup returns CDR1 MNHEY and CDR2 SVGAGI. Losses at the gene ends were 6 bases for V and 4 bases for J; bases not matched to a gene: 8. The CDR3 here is CASRSTGVRYGYTF. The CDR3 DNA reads TGTGCCAGCAGGTCCACAGGGGTTCGCTATGGCTACACCTTC.

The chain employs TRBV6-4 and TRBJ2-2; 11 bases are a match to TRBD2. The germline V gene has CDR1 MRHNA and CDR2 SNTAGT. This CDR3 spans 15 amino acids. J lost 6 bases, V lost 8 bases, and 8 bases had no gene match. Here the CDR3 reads CASQELAGVPGELFF. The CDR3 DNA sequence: TGTGCCAGCCAGGAACTAGCGGGGGTTCCCGGGGAGCTGTTTTTT.

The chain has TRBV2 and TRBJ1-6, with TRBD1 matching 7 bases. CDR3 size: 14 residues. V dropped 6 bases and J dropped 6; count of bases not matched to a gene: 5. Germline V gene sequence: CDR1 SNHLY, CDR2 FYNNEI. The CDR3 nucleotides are TGTGCCAGCAGCGGGACAGCCCTTAATTCACCCCTCCACTTT. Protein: CASSGTALNSPLHF.

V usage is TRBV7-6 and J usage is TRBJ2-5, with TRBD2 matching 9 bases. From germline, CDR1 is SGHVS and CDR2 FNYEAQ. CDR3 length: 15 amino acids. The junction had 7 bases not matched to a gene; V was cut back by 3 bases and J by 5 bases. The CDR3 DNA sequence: TGTGCCAGCAGCTTGGGCGGGGGGGCCGGTGAGACCCAGTACTTC. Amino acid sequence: CASSLGGGAGETQYF.

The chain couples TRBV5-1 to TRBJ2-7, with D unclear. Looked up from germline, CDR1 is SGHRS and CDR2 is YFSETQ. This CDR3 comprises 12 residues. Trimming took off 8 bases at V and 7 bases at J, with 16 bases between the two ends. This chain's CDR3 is CASSTPLEEQYF. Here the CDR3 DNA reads TGCGCCAGTTCTACGCCCCTTGAAGAGCAGTACTTC.

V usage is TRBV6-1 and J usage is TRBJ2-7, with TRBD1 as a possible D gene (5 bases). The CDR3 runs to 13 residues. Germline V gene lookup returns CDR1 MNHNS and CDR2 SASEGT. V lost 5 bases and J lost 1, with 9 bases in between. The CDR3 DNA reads TGTGCCAGCAGTACAGGATTTTCCTACGAGCAGTACTTC. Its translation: CASSTGFSYEQYF.

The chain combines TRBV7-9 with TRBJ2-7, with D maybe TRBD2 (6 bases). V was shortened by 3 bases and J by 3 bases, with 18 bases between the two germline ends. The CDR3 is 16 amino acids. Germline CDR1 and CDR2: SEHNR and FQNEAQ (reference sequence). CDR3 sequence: CASSLYSGTPRYEQYF. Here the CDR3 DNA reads TGTGCCAGCAGCTTGTACTCCGGGACTCCCCGCTACGAGCAGTACTTC.

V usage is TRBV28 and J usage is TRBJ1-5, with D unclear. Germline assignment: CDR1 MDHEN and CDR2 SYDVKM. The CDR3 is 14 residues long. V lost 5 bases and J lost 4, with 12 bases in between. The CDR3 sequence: CASSTQRRNQPQHF. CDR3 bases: TGTGCCAGCAGTACCCAGAGGAGGAATCAGCCCCAGCATTTT.

In DNA form, the CDR3 reads TGCGCCAGCAGTAGACAGCGCACAGATACGCAGTATTTT. It specifies CASSRQRTDTQYF. This chain connects TRBV10-2 to TRBJ2-3; tentatively, D is TRBD1 (5 bases). The germline V and J ends were trimmed by 5 bases and 1 base, with 7 bases remaining between them. The CDR3 spans 13 residues. Germline values: CDR1 WSHSY, CDR2 SAAADI.

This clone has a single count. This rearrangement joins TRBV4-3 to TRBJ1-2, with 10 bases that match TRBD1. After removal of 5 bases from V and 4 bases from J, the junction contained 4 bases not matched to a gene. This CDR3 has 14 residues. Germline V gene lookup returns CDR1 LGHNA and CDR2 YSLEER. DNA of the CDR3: TGCGCCAGCAGCTTCCGGACAGGGGGCTATGGCTACACCTTC. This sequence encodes CASSFRTGGYGYTF.

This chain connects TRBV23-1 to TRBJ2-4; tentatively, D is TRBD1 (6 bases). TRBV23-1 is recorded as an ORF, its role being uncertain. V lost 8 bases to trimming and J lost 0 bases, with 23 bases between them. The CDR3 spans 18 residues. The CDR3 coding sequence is TGCGCCAGCTCTCACCCGGGACACGCGAAAGGAGCCAAAAACATTCAGTACTTC. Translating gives CASSHPGHAKGAKNIQYF.

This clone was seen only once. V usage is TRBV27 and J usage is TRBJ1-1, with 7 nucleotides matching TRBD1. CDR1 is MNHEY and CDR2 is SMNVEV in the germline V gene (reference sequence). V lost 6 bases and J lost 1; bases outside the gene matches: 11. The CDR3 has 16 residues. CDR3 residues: CASSRRGAGGNTEAFF. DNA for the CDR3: TGTGCCAGCAGCCGAAGAGGGGCAGGGGGGAACACTGAAGCTTTCTTT.

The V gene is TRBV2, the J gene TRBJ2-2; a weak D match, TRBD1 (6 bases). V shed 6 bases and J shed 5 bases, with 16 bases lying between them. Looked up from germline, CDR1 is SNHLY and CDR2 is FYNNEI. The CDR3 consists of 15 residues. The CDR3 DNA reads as TGTGCCAGCAGCGAAACAGGGAGAGGGACCGGGGAGCTGTTTTTT. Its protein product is CASSETGRGTGELFF.

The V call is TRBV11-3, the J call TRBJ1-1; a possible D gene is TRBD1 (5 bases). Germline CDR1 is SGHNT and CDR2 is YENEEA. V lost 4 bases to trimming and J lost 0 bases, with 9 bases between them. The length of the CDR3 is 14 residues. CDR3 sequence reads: CASSSGGVNTEAFF. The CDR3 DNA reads TGTGCCAGCAGCTCCGGAGGGGTGAACACTGAAGCTTTCTTT.

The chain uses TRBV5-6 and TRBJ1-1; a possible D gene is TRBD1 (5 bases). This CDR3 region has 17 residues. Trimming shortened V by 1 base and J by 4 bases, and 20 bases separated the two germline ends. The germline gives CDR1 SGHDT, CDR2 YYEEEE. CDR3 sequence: CASSLWGDRTTTTEAFF. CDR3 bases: TGTGCCAGCAGCTTGTGGGGGGACCGAACGACGACCACTGAAGCTTTCTTT.

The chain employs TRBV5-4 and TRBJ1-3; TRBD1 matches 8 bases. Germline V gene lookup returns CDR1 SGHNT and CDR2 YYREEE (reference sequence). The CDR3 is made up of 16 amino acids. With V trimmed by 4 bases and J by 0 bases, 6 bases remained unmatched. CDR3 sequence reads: CASSPGQAFSGNTIYF. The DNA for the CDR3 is TGTGCCAGCAGCCCGGGACAGGCCTTCTCTGGAAACACCATATATTTT.

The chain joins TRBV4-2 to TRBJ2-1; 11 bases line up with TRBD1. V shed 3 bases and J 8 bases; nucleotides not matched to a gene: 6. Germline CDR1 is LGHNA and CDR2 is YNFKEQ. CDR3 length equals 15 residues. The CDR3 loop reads CASSQAGQGADEQFF. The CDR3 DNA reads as TGTGCCAGCAGCCAGGCCGGACAGGGGGCCGATGAGCAGTTCTTC.

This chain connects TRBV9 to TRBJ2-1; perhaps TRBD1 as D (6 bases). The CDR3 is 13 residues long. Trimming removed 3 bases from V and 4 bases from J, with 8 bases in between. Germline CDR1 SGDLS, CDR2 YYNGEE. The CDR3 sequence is CASSGTAYNEQFF. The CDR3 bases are TGTGCCAGCAGCGGGACAGCGTACAATGAGCAGTTCTTC.

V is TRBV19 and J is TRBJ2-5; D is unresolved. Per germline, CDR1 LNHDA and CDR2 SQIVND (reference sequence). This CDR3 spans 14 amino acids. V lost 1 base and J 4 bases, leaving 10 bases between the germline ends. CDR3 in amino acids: CASSIGVSRETQYF. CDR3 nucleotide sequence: TGTGCCAGTAGTATAGGTGTTAGCAGAGAGACCCAGTACTTC.

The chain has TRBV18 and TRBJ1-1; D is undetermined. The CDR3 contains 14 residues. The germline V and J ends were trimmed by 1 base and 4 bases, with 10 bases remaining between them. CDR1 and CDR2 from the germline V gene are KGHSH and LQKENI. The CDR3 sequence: CASSPLREFTEAFF. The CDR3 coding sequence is TGTGCCAGCTCACCACTGCGTGAATTCACTGAAGCTTTCTTT. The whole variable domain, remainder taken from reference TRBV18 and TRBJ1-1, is NAGVMQNPRHLVRRRGQEARLRCSPMKGHSHVYWYRQLPEEGLKFMVYLQKENIIDESGMPKERFSAEFPKEGPSILRIQQVVRGDSAAYFCASSPLREFTEAFFGQGTRLTVV.

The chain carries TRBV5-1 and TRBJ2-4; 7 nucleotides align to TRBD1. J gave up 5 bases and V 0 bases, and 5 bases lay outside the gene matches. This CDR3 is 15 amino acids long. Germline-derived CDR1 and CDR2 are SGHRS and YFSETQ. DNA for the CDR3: TGCGCCAGCAGCTTGGCACAGGGGAGAGAAAACATTCAGTACTTC. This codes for CASSLAQGRENIQYF.

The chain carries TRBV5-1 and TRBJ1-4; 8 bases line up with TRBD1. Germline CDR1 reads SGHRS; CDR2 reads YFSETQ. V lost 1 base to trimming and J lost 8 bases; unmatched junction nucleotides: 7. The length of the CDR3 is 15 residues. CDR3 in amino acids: CASSLLDRAWEKLFF. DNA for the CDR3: TGCGCCAGCAGCTTGCTGGACAGGGCGTGGGAAAAACTGTTTTTT.

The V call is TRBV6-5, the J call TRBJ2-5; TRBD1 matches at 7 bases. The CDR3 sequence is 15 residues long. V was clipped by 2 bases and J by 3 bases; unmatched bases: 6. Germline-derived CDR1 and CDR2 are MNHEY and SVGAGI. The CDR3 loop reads CASSYQGQSEETQYF. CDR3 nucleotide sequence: TGTGCCAGCAGTTACCAGGGACAGTCTGAAGAGACCCAGTACTTC.

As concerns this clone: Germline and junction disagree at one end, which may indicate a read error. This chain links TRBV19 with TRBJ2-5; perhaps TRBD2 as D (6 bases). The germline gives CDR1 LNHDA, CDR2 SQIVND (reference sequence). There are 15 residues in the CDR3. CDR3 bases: TGTGCTAGTAGGGAACTCGGTGGGGGGCAAGAGACCCAGTACTTC. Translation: CASRELGGGQETQYF.